The clone carrying this T cell receptor beta chain has just a few counts. Time point given: blood 2 weeks post-SBRT. Treatment defined: 15 Gy SBRT to primary tumor, nephrectomy 4 weeks later. The patient's renal cell carcinoma had clear cell pathology. These data are taken from a study of radiation and T cells in renal cell carcinoma. For the study at large: Nephrectomy followed 15 Gy stereotactic body radiation by 4 weeks.

Here immunoSEQ multiplex PCR was the method, and the copy in TCRdb shows in-frame clones only, minus some. The data contain about 130,000 clones, 88% of them seen just once; the ten biggest clones take up nearly 6%. The origin of this receptor is a woman aged 65 to 85 with renal cell carcinoma. Sequenced here: blood, sampled from a patient whose treatment included radiotherapy and nephrectomy.

The CDR3 DNA follows: TGTGCCAGCAGCCTAATGTTGGGACAGTTGGATTCACCCCTCCACTTT. Amino acids: CASSLMLGQLDSPLHF. The J gene is TRBJ1-6, the V gene TRBV7-2, with TRBD1 matching 7 bases. CDR1 SGHTA and CDR2 FQGNSA come from the germline V gene. The CDR3 is 16 residues long. Germline trimming cut 5 bases from V and 8 bases from J; bases unmatched to any gene: 12.